These 3 T cell receptor beta chains originate from one sample sequenced in a study of technical replicates of blood from a few donors listed by TCRdb under 2017. Receptor amplification or capture employed the immunoSEQ multiplex PCR assay. In TCRdb, the immuneACCESS table is reduced to in-frame sequences with V and J assigned. These tables do not hold every clone; where another copy was compared, an unresolved V gene accounts for under half, and the others remain unexplained. This sample has more than 65,000 clones in its table, and approximately 88% of those were observed once. The biggest ten clones account for around 4.6% of the sample. Sequenced material: PBMCs. The source is a human donor in good health. Some clones in this sample may be carry-over from other donors' samples.

The chain links TRBV6-1 to TRBJ1-4; possibly TRBD1 for D (5 bases). CDR1 is MNHNS and CDR2 is SASEGT in the germline V gene. The CDR3 is made up of 11 amino acids. V was shortened by 8 bases and J by 10 bases, with 11 bases between the two germline ends. As DNA, the CDR3 is TGTGCCAGCGGGGCTTCAGGAAAACTGTTTTTT. Protein: CASGASGKLFF.

CDR3 residues: CASSDLYEQYF. CDR3 coding DNA: TGTGCCAGCAGTGACCTTTACGAGCAGTACTTC. The chain is built from TRBV25-1 and TRBJ2-7; D gene ambiguous. Germline lookup yields CDR1 MGHDK and CDR2 SYGVNS. Between the trimmed V and J ends, which lost 3 bases and 4 bases, there was a span of 4 bases. The CDR3 has 11 amino acids.

V is TRBV4-2 and J is TRBJ1-2; a possible D gene is TRBD1 (5 bases). The CDR3 length is 15 residues. Germline V CDR1 and CDR2: LGHNA, YNFKEQ. Trimming took 2 bases from V and 8 from J, leaving 18 bases between them. The CDR3 DNA sequence: TGTGCCAGCAGCCAACAAGCACAGGATCTCGACGGCTACACCTTC. Translated, it gives CASSQQAQDLDGYTF.